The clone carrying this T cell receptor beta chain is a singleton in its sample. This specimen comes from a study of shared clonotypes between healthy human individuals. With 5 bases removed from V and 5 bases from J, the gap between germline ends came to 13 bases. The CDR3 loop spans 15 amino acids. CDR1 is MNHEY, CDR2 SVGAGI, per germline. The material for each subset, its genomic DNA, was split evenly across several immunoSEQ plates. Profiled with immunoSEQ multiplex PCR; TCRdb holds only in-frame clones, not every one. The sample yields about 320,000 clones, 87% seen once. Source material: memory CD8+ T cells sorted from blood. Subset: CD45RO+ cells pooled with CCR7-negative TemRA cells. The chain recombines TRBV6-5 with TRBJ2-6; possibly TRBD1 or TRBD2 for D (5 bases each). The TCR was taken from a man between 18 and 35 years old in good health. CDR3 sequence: CASSVGTSRANVLTF. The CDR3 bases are TGTGCCAGCAGTGTAGGGACCAGTAGGGCCAACGTCCTGACTTTC.